The rows below give T cell receptor beta chains drawn from one sample of a study of spatial heterogeneity in lung cancer. TCRdb re-analysed the 5' RACE reads in MiXCR, keeping a single row per CDR3 protein. The sample yields approximately 92,000 distinct CDR3 sequences, about an eighth seen once. The sample in question was PBMCs, obtained at surgery. These receptors originate from a male donor with early-stage non-small cell lung cancer. Both conserved end residues are part of each CDR3. Fields, in order: J gene, clone size, D gene, V gene, CDR3 DNA, CDR3 protein. The D gene is left open where the match is weak. Some rows have no size entry. The others give once, few or many, or a class for an expanded clone.

TRBJ2-2	few	NA	TRBV7-2	TGTGCCAGCAGTTCCCCCTCAGGGGTGAACACCGGGGAGCTGTTTTTT	CASSSPSGVNTGELFF
TRBJ2-1	NA	TRBD2	TRBV7-2	TGTGCCAGCAGCTTAATTCACGGACTAGCGTCCTTTGAGCAGTTCTTC	CASSLIHGLASFEQFF
TRBJ1-1	few	NA	TRBV18	TGTGCCAGCTCATCGCAGAACACTGAAGCTTTCTTT	CASSSQNTEAFF
TRBJ1-5	few	NA	TRBV6-2/TRBV6-3	TGTGCCAGCAGCCGGCCCCGGACGGCCTATAGCAATCAGCCCCAGCATTTT	CASSRPRTAYSNQPQHF
TRBJ1-4	few	NA	TRBV2	TGTGCCAGCAGTGTGTTGGGGACTGAAAAACTGTTTTTT	CASSVLGTEKLFF
TRBJ2-1	many	TRBD2	TRBV27	TGTGCCAGCAGTTTAGAGCTTCCCCCACTAGCGCTTACGCTCTACAATGAGCAGTTCTTC	CASSLELPPLALTLYNEQFF
TRBJ2-5	few	NA	TRBV9	TGTGCCAGCAGCGTAGTGCAAGGCGGCCAAGAGACCCAGTACTTC	CASSVVQGGQETQYF
TRBJ1-3	NA	TRBD1	TRBV6-5	TGTGCCAGCAGCCGCGGAGGGGGCACTGGAAACACCATATATTTT	CASSRGGGTGNTIYF
TRBJ2-7	few	TRBD1	TRBV11-2	TGTGCCAGCAGCTCAATGCGGGACAGGGCGACATCCTACGAGCAGTACTTC	CASSSMRDRATSYEQYF
TRBJ1-1	NA	NA	TRBV7-2	TGTGCCAGCAGTCCGGCGGTGAACACTGAAGCTTTCTTT	CASSPAVNTEAFF
TRBJ2-3	many	TRBD1	TRBV20-1	TGCAGTGCTAGCAACCCGGGACAGGGCACAGATACGCAGTATTTT	CSASNPGQGTDTQYF
TRBJ2-5	NA	NA	TRBV25-1	TGTGCCAGCAGTGAATCGGCGGGGTACCAAGAGACCCAGTACTTC	CASSESAGYQETQYF
TRBJ2-5	NA	TRBD1	TRBV6-2/TRBV6-3	TGTGCCAGCAGCCTAGGGACAGAGGTAAAAGAGACCCAGTACTTC	CASSLGTEVKETQYF
TRBJ2-1	NA	TRBD2	TRBV24-1	TGTGCCACTTCGCGGGGGGGCAAGAATGAGCAGTTCTTC	CATSRGGKNEQFF
TRBJ2-1	few	NA	TRBV2	TGTGCCAGCACCCAAGGAAGGAGCTCCTACAATGAGCAGTTCTTC	CASTQGRSSYNEQFF
TRBJ2-1	NA	NA	TRBV21-1	TGTGCCAGCAGCAAAGAGTCCAGGGTGGCCTACAATGAGCAGTTCTTC	CASSKESRVAYNEQFF